This T cell receptor beta chain was recorded in a study of T cell repertoires in cytomegalovirus infection. TCRdb called the reads again in MiXCR, with one record for every CDR3 protein. The table records around 180,000 distinct CDR3 sequences, approximately 20% of them present only once. The CDR3 totals 14 residues. V lost 6 bases to trimming and J lost 3 bases; unmatched junction nucleotides: 6. Specimen: PBMCs. This chain joins TRBV12-3 or TRBV12-4 and TRBJ1-2, with 8 bases fitting TRBD1. The receptor was isolated from a human donor in good health (CMV status not recorded). Some clones in this sample may be carry-over from other donors' samples. CDR3 sequence: CASSPPGQDYGYTF. In DNA, the CDR3 is TGTGCCAGCAGCCCCCCGGGACAGGACTATGGCTACACCTTC.